This T cell receptor beta chain was sequenced in a study of blood T cells in healthy people across ages. With respect to this clonotype: A much larger clone differs by one base, so this may be a read error.

Alongside a J-beta primer mix, a sample-barcoded 5' primer served in a second PCR lasting about 6 to 12 cycles. TCRdb re-analysed the 5' RACE reads in MiXCR, keeping a single row per CDR3 protein. The table shows around 670,000 distinct CDR3 sequences, with less than 35% occurring only once. The TCR comes from a woman older than 75 in good health. Sequencing used blood.

CDR3 in amino acids: CAISDPERGLYQGTQYF. CDR3 DNA sequence: TGTGCCATCAGTGACCCAGAGCGGGGACTGTACCAAGGGACCCAGTACTTC. The chain combines TRBV10-3 with TRBJ2-5, with 7 bases lining up with TRBD2. The length of the CDR3 is 17 residues. Germline lookup yields CDR1 ENHRY and CDR2 SYGVKD.